Each of the 4 T cell receptor beta chains below was sequenced from the same sample in a study of cytomegalovirus exposure and HLA in healthy donors. 13 Jbeta primers and 60 Vbeta primers were used for the PCR. The assay was immunoSEQ multiplex PCR, and TCRdb's table has in-frame clones only and misses some. Of 150,000 to 200,000 clones listed, approximately 80% were seen once; the top ten hold around 6%. Material for sequencing was PBMCs. The receptors here all came from a man in his fifties or sixties in good health and CMV-seropositive.

V is TRBV6-1 and J is TRBJ1-1; no firm D call. The CDR3 contains 13 residues. Trimming shortened V by 10 bases and J by 0 bases, and 12 bases separated the two germline ends. Germline lookup yields CDR1 MNHNS and CDR2 SASEGT. This CDR3 reads CATGWNVNTEAFF. The CDR3, as DNA: TGTGCCACGGGGTGGAATGTGAACACTGAAGCTTTCTTT.

The chain is built from TRBV29-1 and TRBJ2-1; 9 nucleotides agree with TRBD2. The J segment lost 2 bases and the V segment lost 3 bases, leaving 5 bases of the junction unmatched. This CDR3 spans 15 amino acids. Germline V gene lookup returns CDR1 SQVTM and CDR2 ANQGSEA. CDR3 nucleotide sequence: TGCAGCGTTGAGGGCGGGAGGGCTACCTACAATGAGCAGTTCTTC. Protein: CSVEGGRATYNEQFF.

The chain employs TRBV7-2 and TRBJ1-5, with D unresolved. Germline CDR1 SGHTA, CDR2 FQGNSA. The V gene lost 1 base and the J gene lost 4 bases, with 11 bases spanning the gap. CDR3 length equals 15 residues. CDR3: CASSLDAGGNQPQHF. In nucleotides, the CDR3 is TGTGCCAGCAGCTTAGACGCGGGCGGTAATCAGCCCCAGCATTTT. Supplemented by reference TRBV7-2 and TRBJ1-5, the full variable domain reads GAGVSQSPSNKVTEKGKDVELRCDPISGHTALYWYRQSLGQGLEFLIYFQGNSAPDKSGLPSDRFSAERTGGSVSTLTIQRTQQEDSAVYLCASSLDAGGNQPQHFGDGTRLSIL.

This chain links TRBV21-1 with TRBJ2-7; the table's D call TRBD1 went unverified against the DNA. TRBV21-1 is deemed a pseudogene. The CDR3 runs to 17 residues. CDR3 in amino acids: CASSKAIQGTEFYEQYV. CDR3 nucleotide sequence: TGTGCCAGCAGCAAAGCGATACAGGGGACCGAATTTTACGAGCAGTACGTC.